The present T cell receptor (beta chain) was sequenced within a study of a mutant IDH1 vaccine in newly diagnosed glioma. Study-level information: Treated patients showed a male proportion of roughly 62%, a female proportion of about 40%, and a mean age of approximately 40 years.

Trimming left V 7 bases short and J 2 bases short, with 13 bases between. Per germline, CDR1 SGDLS and CDR2 YYNGEE. CDR3 length equals 13 residues. Libraries were prepared by immunoSEQ multiplex PCR; TCRdb keeps only in-frame clonotypes and omits some of them. This repertoire shows 45,000 to 60,000 clones, over 75% found once; its top ten account for 5.2%. For this clone: The antigen remains undetermined.

Time point here: week 5, during vaccination. Topical imiquimod was applied with each vaccine dose, which held 300 ug of mutant IDH1 20-mer peptide. The sequence was collected from a man in his forties or fifties with glioma. V usage is TRBV9 and J usage is TRBJ2-7; tentatively, D is TRBD1 (6 bases). This material consisted of PBMCs, taken from a glioma patient whose treatment included an IDH1 peptide vaccine. The CDR3 spells CASGTRITYEQYF. The CDR3 DNA follows: TGTGCCAGCGGGACACGGATCACCTACGAGCAGTACTTC.